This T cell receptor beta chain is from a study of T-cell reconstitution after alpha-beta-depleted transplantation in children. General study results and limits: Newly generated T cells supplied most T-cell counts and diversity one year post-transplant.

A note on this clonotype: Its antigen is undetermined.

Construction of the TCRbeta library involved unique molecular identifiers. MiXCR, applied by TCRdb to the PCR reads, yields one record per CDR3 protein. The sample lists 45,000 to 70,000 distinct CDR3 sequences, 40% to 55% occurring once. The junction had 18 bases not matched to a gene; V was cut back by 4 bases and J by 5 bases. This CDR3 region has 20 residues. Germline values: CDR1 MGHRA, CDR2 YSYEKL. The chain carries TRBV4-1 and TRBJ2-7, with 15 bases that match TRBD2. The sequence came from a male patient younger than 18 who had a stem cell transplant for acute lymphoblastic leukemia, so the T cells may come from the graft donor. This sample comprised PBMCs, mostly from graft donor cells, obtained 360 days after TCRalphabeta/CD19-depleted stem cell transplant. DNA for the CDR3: TGCGCCAGCAGCCCTTGGCCGGGACTAGCGGGAGGAATTCTAAACCACGAGCAGTACTTC. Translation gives CASSPWPGLAGGILNHEQYF.